Detailed here is one T cell receptor beta chain. A second PCR of 7 to 11 cycles used a sample-barcoded 5' primer and a J-beta primer mix. TCRdb reprocessed the 5' RACE reads with MiXCR, giving one entry per CDR3 protein. The table includes approximately 730,000 distinct CDR3 sequences, 50% to 65% detected once. Germline-derived CDR1 and CDR2 are SGHRS and YFSETQ. The length of the CDR3 is 15 residues. V lost 5 bases to trimming and J lost 0 bases; unmatched junction nucleotides: 6. The total RNA that was extracted per sample amounted to at least 5.5 micrograms. The data belong to a study of blood T cells in healthy people across ages.

Input material: blood. J is TRBJ2-7 and V is TRBV5-1, with 9 bases lining up with TRBD1. The origin of this receptor is a man at least 80 years old in good health. Here the CDR3 reads CASSGQGKGSYEQYF. The CDR3 DNA is TGCGCCAGCAGTGGACAGGGGAAGGGCTCCTACGAGCAGTACTTC.